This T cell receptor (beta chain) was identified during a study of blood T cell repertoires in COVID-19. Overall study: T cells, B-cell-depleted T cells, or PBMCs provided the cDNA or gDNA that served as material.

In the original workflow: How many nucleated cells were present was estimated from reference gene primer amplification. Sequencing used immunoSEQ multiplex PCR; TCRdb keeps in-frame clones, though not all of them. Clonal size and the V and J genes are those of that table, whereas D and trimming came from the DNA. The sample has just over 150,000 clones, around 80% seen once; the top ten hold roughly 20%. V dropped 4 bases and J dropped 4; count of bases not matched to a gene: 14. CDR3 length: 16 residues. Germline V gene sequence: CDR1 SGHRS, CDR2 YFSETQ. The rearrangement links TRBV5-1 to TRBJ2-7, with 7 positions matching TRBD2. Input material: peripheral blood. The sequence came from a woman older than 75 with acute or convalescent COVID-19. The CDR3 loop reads CASSPGGTSDLYEQYF. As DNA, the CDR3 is TGCGCCAGCAGCCCGGGGGGTACTAGCGACTTGTACGAGCAGTACTTC.